This T cell receptor (beta chain) is drawn from a study of beta chain features in type 1 diabetes. Study information: Healthy donors, compared against patients, showed similar age, gender and cell yields.

V gave up 6 bases and J gave up 4 bases, with 16 bases separating them. CDR3 length equals 15 residues. Germline values: CDR1 MDHEN, CDR2 SYDVKM. Remarks on this clone: What it binds is unknown.

There was one heparinised blood draw per donor, averaging about 100 mL. Using CD45RO/CCR7/CD25/CD127/CD95/CD27, CD4+ naive, central memory, regulatory and stem cell-like memory cells were sorted. Overall study results and limits: There were fewer insertions and more deletions at the VDJ junctions of type 1 diabetes patients.

The authors reverse transcribed all of the isolated RNA, so sequencing captured expressed TCRB transcripts. Assay: immunoSEQ multiplex PCR; the TCRdb copy retains only in-frame clones and omits some. The sample lists over 700,000 clones, about a sixth occurring once. The specimen sequenced was naive CD4+ T cells from blood. This rearrangement joins TRBV28 to TRBJ2-1; the D is unclear. This TCR derives from a young woman in good health. CDR3 nucleotide sequence: TGTGCCAGCAGCCCAGTAGATATGAGGTACAATGAGCAGTTCTTC. It yields the protein CASSPVDMRYNEQFF.